These 24 T cell receptor beta chains originate from one sample sequenced in a study of breast tumors, draining lymph nodes, adjacent tissues (dated by TCRdb to the mid-2010s). Libraries came from multiplex PCR. The data were produced on an Illumina HiSeq 2000. Using fastp at Q25 and MiXCR, TCRdb reprocessed the public reads and kept productive beta chains. Under each unique CDR3 protein, matching rows form one entry showing the most common genes and DNA. Recorded for this sample are over 130,000 distinct CDR3 sequences; 32% of them occurred a single time. Approximately 2.3% of the sample lies in the top ten. Lymph node samples came from the axillary draining lymph nodes of breast cancer patients. Sequenced material: axillary lymph node tissue. These receptors were collected from a female donor with breast cancer. Some clones in this sample may be carry-over from other donors' samples.

Comments on this clonotype: A much bigger clone sits one base away, suggesting this may be a read error. The rearrangement links TRBV5-5 to TRBJ1-3; D call uncertain. The germline V gene has CDR1 SGHKS and CDR2 YYEKEE (reference sequence). CDR3 length equals 17 residues. The ends were cut back, 0 bases at V and 0 bases at J, with 13 bases in the middle. CDR3 in DNA: TGTGCCAGCAGCTTGGGCAGAGCCTTATTCTCTGGAAACACCATATATTTT. It codes for CASSLGRALFSGNTIYF. Full variable domain (rest looked up from reference TRBV5-5 and TRBJ1-3): DAGVTQSPTHLIKTRGQQVTLRCSPISGHKSVSWYQQVLGQGPQFIFQYYEKEERGRGNFPDRFSARQFPNYSSELNVNALLLGDSALYLCASSLGRALFSGNTIYFGEGSWLTVV.

Only a few counts were recorded for this clonotype. This chain connects TRBV14 to TRBJ1-1, with TRBD1 as a possible D gene (6 bases). The germline V gene has CDR1 SGHDN and CDR2 FVKESK. V lost 4 bases to trimming and J lost 0 bases, with 12 bases between them. The CDR3 contains 15 residues. The CDR3 loop reads CASSRQGRMNTEAFF. DNA of the CDR3: TGTGCCAGCAGCCGTCAGGGGCGGATGAACACTGAAGCTTTCTTT.

This clonotype was observed many times. This chain connects TRBV11-2 to TRBJ2-1, with 8 bases fitting TRBD2. The CDR3 length is 15 residues. Germline CDR1 SGHAT, CDR2 FQNNGV. V dropped 2 bases and J dropped 7; count of bases not matched to a gene: 7. The chain's CDR3 is CASSLKAGGSNEQFF. CDR3 nucleotide sequence: TGTGCCAGCAGCTTAAAGGCGGGGGGTTCTAATGAGCAGTTCTTC.

This clonotype was counted ten times or more. The chain has TRBV20-1 and TRBJ1-5, with no clear D. CDR1 is DFQATT and CDR2 is SNEGSKA in the germline V gene (reference sequence). V was shortened by 3 bases and J by 0 bases, with 12 bases between the two germline ends. CDR3 size: 15 residues. The CDR3 sequence: CSARFGGYSNQPQHF. CDR3 sequence (DNA): TGCAGTGCTAGGTTTGGTGGATATAGCAATCAGCCCCAGCATTTT.

The V call is TRBV5-1, the J call TRBJ1-4, with 11 bases that match TRBD1. Germline loops: CDR1 SGHRS, CDR2 YFSETQ. The V gene end was trimmed by 0 bases and the J gene end by 7 bases; junction bases not matched to a gene: 5. CDR3 length: 16 residues. The CDR3 here is CASSLGGGTGGEKLFF. As DNA, the CDR3 is TGCGCCAGCAGCTTGGGAGGCGGGACAGGGGGTGAAAAACTGTTTTTT.

At least ten counts were recorded for this clonotype. V is TRBV11-1 and J is TRBJ2-2, with D tentatively TRBD1 (6 bases). Between the trimmed V and J ends, which lost 4 bases and 4 bases, there was a span of 13 bases. Germline CDR1 reads SGHAT; CDR2 reads FQDESV (reference sequence). The CDR3 spans 15 residues. CDR3 sequence: CASSYGGAGTGELFF. The CDR3 DNA reads as TGTGCCAGCAGCTATGGGGGCGCTGGCACCGGGGAGCTGTTTTTT.

At least ten counts were recorded for this clonotype. The CDR3 nucleotides are TGCGCCAGCAGCCAAGATCTGGCAGGGGGCTGGGAGACCCAGTACTTC. Encoded protein: CASSQDLAGGWETQYF. The chain links TRBV4-1 to TRBJ2-5; 8 bases line up with TRBD1. Germline loops: CDR1 MGHRA, CDR2 YSYEKL. With V trimmed by 0 bases and J by 5 bases, 8 bases remained unmatched. This CDR3 spans 16 amino acids.

The chain uses TRBV12-3 or TRBV12-4 and TRBJ2-7, with 9 bases identical to TRBD1. V was pared by 6 bases and J by 4 bases, with 13 bases of the junction left unmatched. The CDR3 is made up of 16 amino acids. As DNA, the CDR3 is TGTGCCAGCAGCCCTTCCCTTGGACAGGGGAGGTACGAGCAGTACTTC. It yields the protein CASSPSLGQGRYEQYF.

A note on this clonotype: A much bigger clone sits one base away, suggesting this may be a read error. The chain employs TRBV7-9 and TRBJ1-2, with 7 nucleotides matching TRBD1. The CDR3 has 16 residues. Germline loops: CDR1 SEHNR, CDR2 FQNEAQ (reference sequence). The CDR3 sequence is CASSSTGVALKDGYVF. CDR3 nucleotide sequence: TGTGCCAGCAGCTCAACAGGGGTTGCGCTGAAAGATGGCTACGTCTTC.

As for this clonotype: The DNA is omitted, as the CDR3 cannot be located on it reliably, and the CDR3 follows TCRdb's listing. The chain links TRBV20-1 to TRBJ2-5; the table's D call TRBD1 went unverified against the DNA. The CDR3 has 21 amino acids, counting both end residues. The V gene's germline CDR1 is DFQATT and CDR2 SNEGSKA (reference sequence). This CDR3 reads CSARGTPAGEKLFFGSGTQYF.

There are many counts of this clonotype. J is TRBJ2-1 and V is TRBV6-1, with unresolved D. Germline V gene sequence: CDR1 MNHNS, CDR2 SASEGT. Trimming cost V 3 bases and J 4 bases, with 10 bases left between them. There are 14 residues in the CDR3. The CDR3 nucleotides are TGTGCCAGCAGTGACAGGTTCCAATACAATGAGCAGTTCTTC. Protein sequence: CASSDRFQYNEQFF.

V usage is TRBV5-6 and J usage is TRBJ1-5; no clear D gene. Germline V CDR1 and CDR2: SGHDT, YYEEEE. This CDR3 region has 17 residues. V was pared by 1 base and J by 1 base, with 15 bases between. The CDR3 spells CASSLLGQAGSNQPQHF. DNA for the CDR3: TGTGCCAGCAGCTTGTTGGGTCAGGCAGGCAGCAATCAGCCCCAGCATTTT.

This clonotype was observed many times. The V call is TRBV25-1, the J call TRBJ1-4; tentative D call: TRBD1 (6 bases). Germline V gene data show CDR1 as MGHDK and CDR2 as SYGVNS. The CDR3 runs 17 residues. The V gene lost 5 bases and the J gene lost 7 bases, with 23 bases spanning the gap. CDR3 coding DNA: TGTGCCAGCAGTCCCCCGGGGGGCGGGGCCCGTGTTGAAAAACTGTTTTTT. Translating gives CASSPPGGGARVEKLFF.

This clonotype was seen repeatedly, ten times or more. V and J are TRBV30 and TRBJ2-5, with unresolved D. The V gene lost 2 bases and the J gene lost 5 bases, with 15 bases spanning the gap. The CDR3 extends over 14 amino acids. Germline assignment: CDR1 GTSNPN and CDR2 SVGIG (reference sequence). The CDR3, as DNA: TGTGCCTGGAGTAGAGGCGCGAACAGCGAGACCCAGTACTTC. Protein: CAWSRGANSETQYF.

About this clonotype itself: A junction end diverges from the germline sequence, so it may reflect a read error. V is TRBV10-3 and J is TRBJ1-5; weak D call: TRBD1 (6 bases). CDR1 is ENHRY, CDR2 SYGVKD, per germline. The CDR3 consists of 17 residues. CDR3 loop: CAISDPSGGASNEPQHF. DNA for the CDR3: TGTGCCATCAGTGATCCAAGCGGGGGGGCTAGCAATGAGCCCCAGCATTTT.

The table lists this clonotype with a few counts. The genes are TRBV5-1 and TRBJ1-1, with 7 bases lining up with TRBD1. The ends lost 4 bases at V and 1 base at J; junction bases unmatched: 7. This CDR3 spans 15 amino acids. The germline V gene encodes CDR1 SGHRS and CDR2 YFSETQ. CDR3 loop: CASSRKTGPNTEAFF. CDR3 sequence (DNA): TGCGCCAGCAGCAGAAAGACAGGGCCGAACACTGAAGCTTTCTTT.

This chain joins TRBV12-3 or TRBV12-4 and TRBJ1-4; tentatively, D is TRBD1 (5 bases). CDR3 size: 14 residues. V lost 6 bases and J lost 8, with 16 bases in between. The CDR3 protein is CASRVAGPEEKLFF. The CDR3 bases are TGTGCCAGCAGGGTAGCGGGGCCGGAGGAAAAACTGTTTTTT.

The CDR3 nucleotides are TGTGCCAGCAGCCAGGGGGGACGGGGACGCTGGGACCAAGAGACCCAGTACTTC. Amino acid sequence: CASSQGGRGRWDQETQYF. The chain employs TRBV7-9 and TRBJ2-5, with a possible D match to TRBD1 (7 bases). The CDR3 contains 18 residues. The germline CDR1 and CDR2 sequences are SEHNR and FQNEAQ (reference sequence). The V end was cut by 5 bases, the J end by 0 bases, with 22 bases between.

This clonotype was picked up many times. A much larger clone lies one base from this, so it may be a read error. The chain has TRBV24-1 and TRBJ1-2, with a tentative D call TRBD1 (5 bases). V gave up 1 base and J gave up 4 bases, with 15 bases separating them. Germline V gives CDR1 KGHDR, CDR2 SFDVKD. This CDR3 has 16 residues. CDR3 loop: CATSDFPTGSTYGYTF. The CDR3 region has the DNA TGTGCCACCAGTGATTTCCCTACAGGATCCACCTATGGCTACACCTTC.

This clonotype was picked up many times. This sequence joins TRBV5-4 and TRBJ1-3; D is possibly TRBD1 (6 bases). This CDR3 comprises 16 residues. CDR1 and CDR2 (germline): SGHNT, YYREEE (reference sequence). Trimming cost V 3 bases and J 0 bases, with 13 bases left between them. The CDR3 bases are TGTGCCAGCAGCTCGGGAGACAGGTTCTCTGGAAACACCATATATTTT. It encodes CASSSGDRFSGNTIYF.

In this sample, this clonotype turned up many times. The chain has TRBV7-2 and TRBJ2-5; unclear D gene. The V gene lost 1 base and the J gene lost 9 bases, with 6 bases spanning the gap. CDR3 length: 11 residues. The germline gives CDR1 SGHTA, CDR2 FQGNSA. In nucleotides, the CDR3 is TGTGCCAGCAGCTTAGAGTCCGCCCAGTACTTC. Protein sequence: CASSLESAQYF.

This clonotype was seen at least ten times. A much larger clone is a single base away; this may be a read error. The chain recombines TRBV11-2 with TRBJ1-6, with D possibly matching TRBD1 (5 bases). Trimming removed 8 bases from V and 6 bases from J, with 17 bases in between. This CDR3 is 15 amino acids long. Germline CDR1 SGHAT, CDR2 FQNNGV. The CDR3 nucleotides read TGTGCCAGCGCGCAGGGTGGGTGGTCTAATTCACCCCTCCACTTT. Residues: CASAQGGWSNSPLHF.

This clonotype was observed many times. CDR3 amino acids: CASSWAGYGYTF. The CDR3 DNA reads as TGTGCCAGCAGTTGGGCCGGCTATGGCTACACCTTC. The V gene is TRBV28, the J gene TRBJ1-2; D unclear. CDR1 and CDR2 (germline): MDHEN, SYDVKM. V dropped 4 bases and J dropped 4 bases, with 7 bases sitting between them. This CDR3 contains 12 residues.

In this sample, this clonotype turned up a few times. Since a much larger clone is just one base distant, this may be a read error. Given the absence of the conserved phenylalanine or tryptophan at the CDR3 end, a read error is likely. The J gene is TRBJ2-1, the V gene TRBV19, with 7 positions matching TRBD2. CDR1 LNHDA and CDR2 SQIVND come from the germline V gene (reference sequence). V was clipped by 3 bases and J by 6 bases; unmatched bases: 11. This CDR3 region has 16 residues. Here the CDR3 reads CASSMTAAGGFNEQFS. Written as DNA, the CDR3 is TGTGCCAGTAGTATGACGGCTGCCGGGGGGTTCAATGAGCAGTTCTCC.